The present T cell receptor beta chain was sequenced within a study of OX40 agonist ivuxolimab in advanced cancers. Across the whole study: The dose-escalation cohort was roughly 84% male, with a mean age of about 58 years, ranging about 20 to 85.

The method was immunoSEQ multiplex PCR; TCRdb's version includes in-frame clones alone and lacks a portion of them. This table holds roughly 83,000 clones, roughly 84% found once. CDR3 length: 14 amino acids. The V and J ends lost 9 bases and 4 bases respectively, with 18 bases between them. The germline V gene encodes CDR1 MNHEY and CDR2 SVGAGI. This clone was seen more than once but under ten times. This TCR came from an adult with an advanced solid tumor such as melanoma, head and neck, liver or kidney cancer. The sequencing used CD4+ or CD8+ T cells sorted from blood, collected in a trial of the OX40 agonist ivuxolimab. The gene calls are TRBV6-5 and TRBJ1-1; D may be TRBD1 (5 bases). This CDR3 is CASVPAGHGTEAFF. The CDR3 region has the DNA TGTGCCAGTGTCCCAGCAGGGCATGGCACTGAAGCTTTCTTT.